Listed below are T cell receptor beta chains from one sample, sequenced in a study of T cell responses to AZD1222 COVID-19 vaccine. This table comes from immunoSEQ multiplex PCR, and its TCRdb copy is limited to in-frame clones, with some not included. This table has about 180,000 clones, 94% appearing once. Sequenced material: peripheral blood, taken 28 days after the second AZD1222 dose. The receptors come from an adult who received the AZD1222 COVID-19 vaccine. Both conserved end residues are part of each CDR3. A D gene is named only where the DNA matches it firmly. Clone size is given for some rows only: seen once, a few or many times, or a class if the clone is expanded.

D: -
length: 13
V: TRBV30
J: TRBJ2-7
size: -
CDR3: CAWGDGAGNEQYF
DNA: TGTGCCTGGGGGGACGGGGCGGGGAACGAGCAGTACTTC

D: -
length: 14
V: TRBV4-1
J: TRBJ2-7
size: -
CDR3: CASRGESGPLEQYF
DNA: TGCGCCAGCCGTGGGGAAAGCGGTCCCCTCGAGCAGTACTTC

D: -
length: 13
V: TRBV6-5
J: TRBJ1-3
size: -
CDR3: CASSYEGGNTIYF
DNA: TGTGCCAGCAGTTACGAAGGGGGAAACACCATATATTTT

D: -
length: 14
V: TRBV29-1
J: TRBJ1-1
size: -
CDR3: CSVERTTGGTEAFF
DNA: TGCAGCGTTGAAAGAACTACAGGAGGTACTGAAGCTTTCTTT

D: -
length: 16
V: TRBV2
J: TRBJ1-1
size: -
CDR3: CASSEAGRGARTEAFF
DNA: TGTGCCAGCAGTGAAGCGGGTCGGGGGGCCCGCACTGAAGCTTTCTTT

D: TRBD1
length: 14
V: TRBV19
J: TRBJ1-4
size: -
CDR3: CASKKDRGGEKLFF
DNA: TGTGCCAGTAAGAAGGACAGGGGAGGGGAAAAACTGTTTTTT

D: -
length: 13
V: TRBV7-2
J: TRBJ1-2
size: once
CDR3: CASSSESVYGYTF
DNA: TGTGCCAGCAGCTCAGAATCGGTCTATGGCTACACCTTC

D: TRBD1
length: 16
V: TRBV5-1
J: TRBJ1-2
size: -
CDR3: CAREDRDDSYLYGYTF
DNA: TGCGCCAGAGAGGACAGGGATGATAGTTACCTCTATGGCTACACCTTC

D: -
length: 12
V: TRBV5-8
J: TRBJ1-1
size: -
CDR3: CASRTGVGEAFF
DNA: TGTGCCAGCAGGACAGGCGTGGGTGAAGCTTTCTTT

D: TRBD1
length: 18
V: TRBV3-1/TRBV3-2
J: TRBJ1-1
size: -
CDR3: CASSQAGQGSRMNTEAFF
DNA: TGTGCCAGCAGCCAAGCTGGACAGGGTAGTAGAATGAACACTGAAGCTTTCTTT

D: -
length: 13
V: TRBV5-1
J: TRBJ2-7
size: -
CDR3: CASRAQASYEQYF
DNA: TGCGCCAGCAGGGCGCAGGCCTCCTACGAGCAGTACTTC

D: TRBD1
length: 13
V: TRBV28
J: TRBJ2-7
size: -
CDR3: CASLGTGIYEQYF
DNA: TGTGCCAGCCTCGGGACAGGGATCTACGAGCAGTACTTC

D: TRBD1
length: 14
V: TRBV19
J: TRBJ1-5
size: -
CDR3: CASSVDRAGQPQHF
DNA: TGTGCCAGTAGTGTCGACAGGGCGGGACAGCCCCAGCATTTT

D: -
length: 18
V: TRBV7-9
J: TRBJ1-1
size: once
CDR3: CASSLLWGGERGNTEAFF
DNA: TGTGCCAGCAGCTTATTGTGGGGAGGGGAACGCGGAAACACTGAAGCTTTCTTT

D: -
length: 16
V: TRBV11-1
J: TRBJ2-1
size: -
CDR3: CASSLDGDEAYNEQFF
DNA: TGTGCCAGCAGCTTAGACGGGGATGAAGCCTACAATGAGCAGTTCTTC

D: -
length: 15
V: TRBV19
J: TRBJ1-5
size: -
CDR3: CAIATGEGGNQPQHF
DNA: TGTGCCATTGCGACAGGAGAGGGGGGCAATCAGCCCCAGCATTTT

D: -
length: 12
V: TRBV9
J: TRBJ2-3
size: -
CDR3: CASSVNTDTQYF
DNA: TGTGCCAGCAGCGTCAACACAGATACGCAGTATTTT

D: TRBD1
length: 16
V: TRBV5-1
J: TRBJ1-1
size: -
CDR3: CASSLDMGTGGTEAFF
DNA: TGCGCCAGCAGCTTGGATATGGGGACAGGGGGCACTGAAGCTTTCTTT

D: -
length: 14
V: TRBV19
J: TRBJ2-4
size: -
CDR3: CASSIGAGEWIQYF
DNA: TGTGCCAGTAGTATAGGGGCAGGGGAGTGGATTCAGTACTTC

D: -
length: 15
V: TRBV7-2
J: TRBJ1-1
size: -
CDR3: CASSFSATGNTEAFF
DNA: TGTGCCAGCAGCTTCTCAGCGACAGGTAACACTGAAGCTTTCTTT

D: TRBD1
length: 13
V: TRBV12-3/TRBV12-4
J: TRBJ1-2
size: -
CDR3: CASIQGAGYGYTF
DNA: TGTGCCAGCATCCAGGGGGCTGGCTATGGCTACACCTTC

D: TRBD1
length: 15
V: TRBV19
J: TRBJ1-1
size: once
CDR3: CASILTGGLIPEAFF
DNA: TGTGCCAGTATCTTGACAGGGGGCTTAATCCCTGAAGCTTTCTTT

D: -
length: 16
V: TRBV7-8
J: TRBJ2-3
size: -
CDR3: CASSPTEEGLGDTQYF
DNA: TGTGCCAGCAGCCCGACTGAGGAGGGGCTTGGAGATACGCAGTATTTT

D: -
length: 13
V: TRBV28
J: TRBJ1-6
size: -
CDR3: CASSLPLNSPLHF
DNA: TGTGCCAGCAGCCTCCCTTTGAATTCACCCCTCCACTTT

D: -
length: 12
V: TRBV6-2/TRBV6-3
J: TRBJ2-7
size: -
CDR3: CASSYFGDEQYF
DNA: TGTGCCAGCAGTTACTTCGGCGACGAGCAGTACTTC

D: -
length: 16
V: TRBV19
J: TRBJ2-6
size: once
CDR3: CASSLGLGSGANVLTF
DNA: TGTGCCAGTAGTCTAGGGTTGGGCTCTGGGGCCAACGTCCTGACTTTC

D: TRBD2
length: 17
V: TRBV5-5
J: TRBJ2-1
size: -
CDR3: CASTSGLAGSGGDEQFF
DNA: TGTGCCAGCACTAGTGGTCTAGCGGGGTCGGGGGGTGATGAGCAGTTCTTC

D: TRBD1
length: 14
V: TRBV7-9
J: TRBJ1-6
size: -
CDR3: CASSQQGSNSPLHF
DNA: TGTGCCAGCAGCCAACAGGGGTCTAATTCACCCCTCCACTTT

D: -
length: 16
V: TRBV7-3
J: TRBJ2-2
size: -
CDR3: CASSPPGEWNTGELFF
DNA: TGTGCCAGCAGCCCACCGGGAGAATGGAACACCGGGGAGCTGTTTTTT

D: -
length: 16
V: TRBV4-1
J: TRBJ2-4
size: once
CDR3: CASSQSLGLSKNIQYF
DNA: TGCGCCAGCAGTCAATCGTTGGGCCTGTCCAAAAACATTCAGTACTTC

D: -
length: 12
V: TRBV25-1
J: TRBJ1-2
size: -
CDR3: CATSDGLYGYTF
DNA: TGTGCCACTTCGGACGGATTATATGGCTACACCTTC

D: -
length: 15
V: TRBV7-3
J: TRBJ1-1
size: -
CDR3: CASSLSGQMNTEAFF
DNA: TGTGCCAGCAGCTTATCGGGTCAAATGAACACTGAAGCTTTCTTT

D: -
length: 16
V: TRBV4-1
J: TRBJ2-2
size: once
CDR3: CASSQRQGGYAGELFF
DNA: TGCGCCAGCAGCCAAAGGCAGGGTGGGTACGCCGGGGAGCTGTTTTTT

D: TRBD1
length: 17
V: TRBV4-3
J: TRBJ1-3
size: medium-sized
CDR3: CASSQHSTGGTGNTIYF
DNA: TGCGCCAGCAGCCAACATTCGACAGGGGGCACTGGAAACACCATATATTTT